One sample yielded the 15 T cell receptor beta chains listed below, sequenced in a study of neoadjuvant nivolumab and ipilimumab in lung cancer. The repertoire was sequenced with immunoSEQ multiplex PCR; TCRdb's copy has only in-frame clones and lacks some. The table has 4,000 or so clones, 80% to 90% seen once. Specimen: normal lung tissue adjacent to the tumor, collected after neoadjuvant nivolumab, alone or with ipilimumab, at or shortly before surgery. These receptors were collected from an adult with non-small cell lung cancer. Some clones in this sample may be carry-over from other donors' samples.

This chain connects TRBV5-4 to TRBJ2-6; D is ambiguous. The germline V gene has CDR1 SGHNT and CDR2 YYREEE (reference sequence). The CDR3 consists of 15 residues. V shed 4 bases and J shed 0 bases, with 8 bases lying between them. CDR3 amino acids: CASSRFLSGANVLTF. CDR3 bases: TGTGCCAGCAGCAGATTCCTCTCTGGGGCCAACGTCCTGACTTTC.

J is TRBJ2-1 and V is TRBV13, with TRBD1 matching 7 bases. V lost 2 bases, J lost 2 bases, and 6 bases stayed unmatched. The CDR3 sequence is 16 residues long. Germline CDR1 reads PRHDT; CDR2 reads FYEKMQ (reference sequence). CDR3 region: CASSLPDRFTYNEQFF. CDR3 coding DNA: TGTGCCAGCAGCTTACCGGACAGGTTCACCTACAATGAGCAGTTCTTC.

The chain carries TRBV15 and TRBJ2-1, with D hard to call. This CDR3 is built from 15 residues. The V gene lost 3 bases and the J gene lost 0 bases, with 9 bases spanning the gap. Germline CDR1 reads LNHNV; CDR2 reads YYDKDF (reference sequence). CDR3 region: CATSSERSSYNEQFF. CDR3 nucleotides: TGTGCCACCAGCAGCGAGCGTTCCTCCTACAATGAGCAGTTCTTC.

This chain links TRBV28 with TRBJ2-7; D may match TRBD1 or TRBD2 (5 bases each). Trimming pared 10 bases from V and 3 bases from J, leaving 22 bases between. The CDR3 is 15 amino acids. In germline, CDR1 is MDHEN, CDR2 SYDVKM. As DNA, the CDR3 is TGTGCCACTGCCGGGGCGGGTCTTAATTTCTACGAGCAGTACTTC. It specifies CATAGAGLNFYEQYF.

The rearrangement links TRBV25-1 to TRBJ2-3; perhaps D is TRBD1 or TRBD2 (5 bases each). Germline-derived CDR1 and CDR2 are MGHDK and SYGVNS. This CDR3 is 16 amino acids long. V gave up 3 bases and J gave up 5 bases, with 18 bases separating them. The CDR3 coding sequence is TGTGCCAGCAGTGAGGGACGCGTAGCCGGCGGAGATACGCAGTATTTT. This codes for CASSEGRVAGGDTQYF.

The chain joins TRBV10-3 to TRBJ2-5; 10 nucleotides line up with TRBD1. V shed 11 bases and J 1 base; nucleotides not matched to a gene: 4. This CDR3 region has 13 residues. The germline V gene encodes CDR1 ENHRY and CDR2 SYGVKD. CDR3 sequence (DNA): TGTGCCCTAAGACAGGGGGCCCAAGAGACCCAGTACTTC. Translated: CALRQGAQETQYF.

The rearrangement uses TRBV13 and TRBJ2-2, with 7 bases fitting TRBD2. The V and J ends lost 2 bases and 4 bases, in that order; junction bases with no gene match: 4. The CDR3 spans 15 residues. Germline CDR1 and CDR2: PRHDT and FYEKMQ (reference sequence). CDR3 DNA sequence: TGTGCCAGCAGCTTAAGCGGGGCCTTCACCGGGGAGCTGTTTTTT. Its protein is CASSLSGAFTGELFF.

V gene TRBV11-2 combines with J gene TRBJ2-3, with D unresolved. This CDR3 is built from 11 residues. CDR1 and CDR2 from the germline V gene are SGHAT and FQNNGV. V was shortened by 4 bases and J by 6 bases, with 5 bases between the two germline ends. This chain's CDR3 is CASSYADTQYF. CDR3 DNA sequence: TGTGCCAGCAGCTACGCGGATACGCAGTATTTT. The full variable domain, in which reference TRBV11-2 and TRBJ2-3 provide the parts outside the CDR3, is EAGVAQSPRYKIIEKRQSVAFWCNPISGHATLYWYQQILGQGPKLLIQFQNNGVVDDSQLPKDRFSAERLKGVDSTLKIQPAKLEDSAVYLCASSYADTQYFGPGTRLTVL.

The chain links TRBV10-3 to TRBJ2-5; 8 nucleotides align to TRBD2. With 6 bases clipped from V and 1 base from J, the junction kept 7 bases outside the gene matches. Germline V lookup: CDR1 ENHRY, CDR2 SYGVKD. This CDR3 spans 15 amino acids. The CDR3 DNA sequence: TGTGCCATCAGGGGGGGACTAGTCGGCCAAGAGACCCAGTACTTC. Its protein is CAIRGGLVGQETQYF.

V is TRBV7-2 and J is TRBJ2-1, with no clear D. Germline loops: CDR1 SGHTA, CDR2 FQGNSA. The CDR3 contains 14 residues. The V and J ends lost 3 bases and 3 bases respectively, with 9 bases between them. The CDR3 nucleotides read TGTGCCAGCAGCTTCACCGAGAGCTACAATGAGCAGTTCTTC. The encoded protein is CASSFTESYNEQFF.

The chain couples TRBV7-2 to TRBJ1-1; D unclear. The CDR3 spans 13 residues. Trimming removed 7 bases at V and 3 bases at J, with 12 bases between. Germline loops: CDR1 SGHTA, CDR2 FQGNSA. The CDR3 is CASTARVYTEAFF. CDR3 coding DNA: TGTGCCAGCACCGCACGAGTGTACACTGAAGCTTTCTTT.

V is TRBV6-6 and J is TRBJ1-1, with 10 bases that match TRBD1. V lost 7 bases and J lost 7; bases outside the gene matches: 3. Germline CDR1 reads MNHNY; CDR2 reads SVGAGI (reference sequence). CDR3 size: 12 residues. CDR3 DNA sequence: TGTGCCAGCAACGGACAGGGGGGTGAAGCTTTCTTT. This codes for CASNGQGGEAFF.

The V and J genes are TRBV28 and TRBJ1-5, with TRBD1 matching 7 bases. Germline V gene lookup returns CDR1 MDHEN and CDR2 SYDVKM. V lost 8 bases, J lost 4 bases, and 2 bases stayed unmatched. CDR3 length: 12 amino acids. The CDR3 spells CASGTENQPQHF. The CDR3 region has the DNA TGTGCCAGCGGGACAGAGAATCAGCCCCAGCATTTT.

This chain connects TRBV6-6 to TRBJ1-1; D is possibly TRBD1 (6 bases). This CDR3 is 12 amino acids long. The germline CDR1 and CDR2 sequences are MNHNY and SVGAGI (reference sequence). V lost 6 bases, J lost 8 bases, and 13 bases lay in between. The CDR3 DNA is TGTGCCAGCAGCCCCCCCGGGACAGAAGCTTTCTTT. This gives the protein CASSPPGTEAFF.

The CDR3 reads CASRPQGAAKGYTF. CDR3 coding DNA: TGTGCCAGCAGACCACAGGGGGCCGCTAAAGGCTACACCTTC. The chain has TRBV6-6 and TRBJ1-2; 9 bases are shared with TRBD1. V trimming: 6 bases; J trimming: 8 bases; junction bases outside the gene matches: 10. The CDR3 loop spans 14 amino acids. Per germline, CDR1 MNHNY and CDR2 SVGAGI (reference sequence).